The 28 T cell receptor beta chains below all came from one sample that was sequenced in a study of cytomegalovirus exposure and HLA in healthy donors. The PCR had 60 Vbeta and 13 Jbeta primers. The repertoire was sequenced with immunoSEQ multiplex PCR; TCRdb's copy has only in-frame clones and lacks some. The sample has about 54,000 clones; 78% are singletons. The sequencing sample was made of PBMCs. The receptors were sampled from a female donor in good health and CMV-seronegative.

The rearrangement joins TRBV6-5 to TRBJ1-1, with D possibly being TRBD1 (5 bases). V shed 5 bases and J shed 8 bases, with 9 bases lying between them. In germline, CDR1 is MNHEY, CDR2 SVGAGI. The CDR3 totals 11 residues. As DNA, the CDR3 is TGTGCCAGCAGTGGGGCCCTCGAAGCTTTCTTT. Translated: CASSGALEAFF.

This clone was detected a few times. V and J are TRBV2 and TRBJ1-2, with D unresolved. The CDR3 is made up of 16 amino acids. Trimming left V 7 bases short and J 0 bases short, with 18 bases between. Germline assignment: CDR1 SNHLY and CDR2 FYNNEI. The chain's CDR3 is CASTLGVGSANYGYTF. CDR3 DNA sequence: TGTGCCAGCACCCTCGGGGTAGGCTCGGCTAACTATGGCTACACCTTC.

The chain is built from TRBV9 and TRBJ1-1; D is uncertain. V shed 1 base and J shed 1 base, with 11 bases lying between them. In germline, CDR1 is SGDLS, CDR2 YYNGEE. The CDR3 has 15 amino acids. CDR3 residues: CASSVSGGGNTEAFF. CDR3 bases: TGTGCCAGCAGCGTATCGGGTGGCGGGAACACTGAAGCTTTCTTT.

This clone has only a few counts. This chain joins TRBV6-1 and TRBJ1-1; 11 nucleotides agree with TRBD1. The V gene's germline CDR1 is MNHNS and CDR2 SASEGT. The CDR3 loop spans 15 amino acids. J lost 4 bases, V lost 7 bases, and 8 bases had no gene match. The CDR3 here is CASTEAGTGGTEAFF. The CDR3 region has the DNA TGTGCCAGCACTGAGGCCGGGACAGGGGGCACTGAAGCTTTCTTT.

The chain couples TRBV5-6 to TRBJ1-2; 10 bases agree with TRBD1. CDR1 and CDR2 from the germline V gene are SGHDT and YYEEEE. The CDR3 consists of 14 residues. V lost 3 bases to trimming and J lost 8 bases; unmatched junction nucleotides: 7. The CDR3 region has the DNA TGTGCCAGCAGCTGGGACAGGGGTACCCGAGGCTACACCTTC. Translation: CASSWDRGTRGYTF.

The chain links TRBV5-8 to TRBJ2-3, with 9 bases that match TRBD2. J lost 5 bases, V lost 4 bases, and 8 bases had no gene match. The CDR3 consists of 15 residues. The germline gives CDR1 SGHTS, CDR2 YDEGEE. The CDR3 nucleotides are TGTGCCAGCAGCGTCCTTAGCGGGGGAAAAGATACGCAGTATTTT. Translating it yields CASSVLSGGKDTQYF.

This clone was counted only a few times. CDR3: CATAQYRDRGLFEQYF. The CDR3 nucleotides read TGTGCCACCGCCCAATACCGGGACAGGGGGCTGTTCGAGCAGTACTTC. The chain carries TRBV5-4 and TRBJ2-7; 12 bases are a match to TRBD1. This CDR3 is built from 16 residues. Germline trimming cut 9 bases from V and 6 bases from J; bases unmatched to any gene: 16. Germline CDR1 reads SGHNT; CDR2 reads YYREEE (reference sequence).

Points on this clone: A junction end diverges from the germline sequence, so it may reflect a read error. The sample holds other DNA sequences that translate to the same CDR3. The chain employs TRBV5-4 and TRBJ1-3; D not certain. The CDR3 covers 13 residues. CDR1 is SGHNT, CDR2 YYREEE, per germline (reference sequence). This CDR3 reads CASSWSSGNTIYF. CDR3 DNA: TGTGCCAGCAGCTGGAGCTCTGGGAACACCATATATTTT.

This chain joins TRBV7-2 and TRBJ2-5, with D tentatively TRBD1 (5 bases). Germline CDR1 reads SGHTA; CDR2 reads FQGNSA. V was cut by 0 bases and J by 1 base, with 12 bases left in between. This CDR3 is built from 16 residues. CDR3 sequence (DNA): TGTGCCAGCAGCTTAGCGCAGGGCTACCTCCAAGAGACCCAGTACTTC. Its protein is CASSLAQGYLQETQYF.

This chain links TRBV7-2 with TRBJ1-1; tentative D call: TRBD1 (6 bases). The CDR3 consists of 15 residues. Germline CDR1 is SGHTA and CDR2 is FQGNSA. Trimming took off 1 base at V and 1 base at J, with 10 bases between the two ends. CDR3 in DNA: TGTGCCAGCAGCTTAGATCAGGGGCGGAACACTGAAGCTTTCTTT. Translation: CASSLDQGRNTEAFF.

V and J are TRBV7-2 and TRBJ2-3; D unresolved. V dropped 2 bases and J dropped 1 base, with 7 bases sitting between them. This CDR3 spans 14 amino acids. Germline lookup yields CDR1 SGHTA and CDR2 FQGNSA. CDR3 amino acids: CASSLSLGTDTQYF. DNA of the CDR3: TGTGCCAGCAGCTTAAGCCTAGGCACAGATACGCAGTATTTT.

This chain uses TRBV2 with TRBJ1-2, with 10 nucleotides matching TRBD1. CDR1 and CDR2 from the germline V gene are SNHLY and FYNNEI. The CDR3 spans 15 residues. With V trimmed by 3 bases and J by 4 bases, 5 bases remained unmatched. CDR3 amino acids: CASSETGTGVYGYTF. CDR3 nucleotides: TGTGCCAGCAGTGAGACCGGGACAGGGGTCTATGGCTACACCTTC.

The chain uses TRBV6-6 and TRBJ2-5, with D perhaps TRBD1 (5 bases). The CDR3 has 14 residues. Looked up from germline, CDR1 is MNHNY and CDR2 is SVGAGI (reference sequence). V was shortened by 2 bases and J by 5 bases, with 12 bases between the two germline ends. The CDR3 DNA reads TGTGCCAGCAGTTACGGCGCCAGGGTGGAGACCCAGTACTTC. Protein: CASSYGARVETQYF.

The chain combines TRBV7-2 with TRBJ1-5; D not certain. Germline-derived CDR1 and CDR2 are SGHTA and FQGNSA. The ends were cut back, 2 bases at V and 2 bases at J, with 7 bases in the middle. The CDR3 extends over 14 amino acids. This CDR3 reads CASSLSFGNQPQHF. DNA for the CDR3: TGTGCCAGCAGCTTAAGCTTTGGCAATCAGCCCCAGCATTTT.

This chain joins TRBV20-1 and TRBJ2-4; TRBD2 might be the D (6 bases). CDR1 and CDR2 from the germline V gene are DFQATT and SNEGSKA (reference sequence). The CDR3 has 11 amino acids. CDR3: CSGGAKNIQYF. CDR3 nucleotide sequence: TGCAGCGGGGGTGCCAAAAACATTCAGTACTTC.

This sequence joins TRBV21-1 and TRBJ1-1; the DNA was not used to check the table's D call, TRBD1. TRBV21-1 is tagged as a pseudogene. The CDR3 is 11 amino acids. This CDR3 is CASSNPTGAFF. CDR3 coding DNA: TGTGCCAGCAGCAATCCGACAGGAGCTTTCTTT.

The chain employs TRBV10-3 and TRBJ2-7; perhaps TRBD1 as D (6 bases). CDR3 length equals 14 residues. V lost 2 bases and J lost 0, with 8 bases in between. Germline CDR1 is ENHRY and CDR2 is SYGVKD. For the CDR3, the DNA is TGTGCCATCAGTGAGGGACAGAGCTCCTACGAGCAGTACTTC. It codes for CAISEGQSSYEQYF.

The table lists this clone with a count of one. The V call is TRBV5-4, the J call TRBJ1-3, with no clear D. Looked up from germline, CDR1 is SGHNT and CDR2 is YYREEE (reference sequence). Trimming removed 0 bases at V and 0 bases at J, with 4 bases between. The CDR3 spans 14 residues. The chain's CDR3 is CASSLDSSGNTIYF. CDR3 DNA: TGTGCCAGCAGCTTGGACAGCTCTGGAAACACCATATATTTT.

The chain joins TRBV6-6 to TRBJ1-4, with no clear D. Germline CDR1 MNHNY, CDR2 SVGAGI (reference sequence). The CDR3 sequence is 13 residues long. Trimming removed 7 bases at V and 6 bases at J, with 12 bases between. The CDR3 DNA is TGTGCCAGCACCCCGGGTTCCCATGAAAAACTGTTTTTT. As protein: CASTPGSHEKLFF.

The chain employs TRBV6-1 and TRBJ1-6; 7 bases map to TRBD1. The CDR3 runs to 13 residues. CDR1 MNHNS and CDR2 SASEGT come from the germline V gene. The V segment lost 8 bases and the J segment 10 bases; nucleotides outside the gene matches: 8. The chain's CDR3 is CASLDRVWSPLHF. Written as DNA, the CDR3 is TGTGCCAGCCTCGACAGGGTTTGGTCACCCCTCCACTTT.

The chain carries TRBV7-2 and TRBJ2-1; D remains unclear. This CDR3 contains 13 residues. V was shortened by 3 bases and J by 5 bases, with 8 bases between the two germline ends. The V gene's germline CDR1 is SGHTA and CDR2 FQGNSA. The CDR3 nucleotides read TGTGCCAGCAGCTTGGCACGGGACAATGAGCAGTTCTTC. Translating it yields CASSLARDNEQFF.

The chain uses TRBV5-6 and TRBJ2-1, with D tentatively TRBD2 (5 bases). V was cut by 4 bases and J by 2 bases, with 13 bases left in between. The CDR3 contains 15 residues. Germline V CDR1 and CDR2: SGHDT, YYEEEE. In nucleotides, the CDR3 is TGTGCCAGCAGCCCCGGACTGCAAACCTACAATGAGCAGTTCTTC. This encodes CASSPGLQTYNEQFF.

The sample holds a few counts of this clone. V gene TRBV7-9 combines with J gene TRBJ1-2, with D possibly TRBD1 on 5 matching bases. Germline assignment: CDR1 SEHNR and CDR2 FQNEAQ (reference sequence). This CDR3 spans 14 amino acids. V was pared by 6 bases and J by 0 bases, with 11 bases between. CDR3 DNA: TGTGCCAGCAGATTTGACAGCACTAACTATGGCTACACCTTC. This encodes CASRFDSTNYGYTF. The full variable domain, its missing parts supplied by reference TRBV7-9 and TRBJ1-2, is DTGVSQNPRHKITKRGQNVTFRCDPISEHNRLYWYRQTLGQGPEFLTYFQNEAQLEKSRLLSDRFSAERPKGSFSTLEIQRTEQGDSAMYLCASRFDSTNYGYTFGSGTRLTVV.

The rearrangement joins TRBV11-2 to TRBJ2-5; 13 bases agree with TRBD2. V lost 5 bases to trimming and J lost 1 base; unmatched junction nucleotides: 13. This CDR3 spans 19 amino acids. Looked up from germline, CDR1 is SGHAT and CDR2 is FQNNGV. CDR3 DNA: TGTGCCAGCAGCCTCTCCCGAGTGGGACTAGCGGGGTTCCAAGAGACCCAGTACTTC. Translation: CASSLSRVGLAGFQETQYF.

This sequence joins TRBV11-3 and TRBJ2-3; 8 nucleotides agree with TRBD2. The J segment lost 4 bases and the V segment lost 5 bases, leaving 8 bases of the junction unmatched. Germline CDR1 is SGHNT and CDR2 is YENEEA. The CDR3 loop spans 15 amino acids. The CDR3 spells CASSGSGGGSDTQYF. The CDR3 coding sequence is TGTGCCAGCAGCGGATCGGGCGGGGGGTCAGATACGCAGTATTTT.

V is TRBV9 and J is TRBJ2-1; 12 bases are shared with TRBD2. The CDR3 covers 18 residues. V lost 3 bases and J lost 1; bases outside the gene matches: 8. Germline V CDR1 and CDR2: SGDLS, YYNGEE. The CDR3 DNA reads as TGTGCCAGCAGCGCCAACCTAGCGGGAGGGATATCCTACAATGAGCAGTTCTTC. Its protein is CASSANLAGGISYNEQFF.

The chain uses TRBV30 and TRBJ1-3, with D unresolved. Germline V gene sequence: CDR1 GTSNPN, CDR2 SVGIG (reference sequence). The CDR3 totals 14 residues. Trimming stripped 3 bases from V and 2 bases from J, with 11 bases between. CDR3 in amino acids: CAWRGEVAGNTIYF. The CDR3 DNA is TGTGCCTGGAGGGGTGAGGTGGCTGGAAACACCATATATTTT.

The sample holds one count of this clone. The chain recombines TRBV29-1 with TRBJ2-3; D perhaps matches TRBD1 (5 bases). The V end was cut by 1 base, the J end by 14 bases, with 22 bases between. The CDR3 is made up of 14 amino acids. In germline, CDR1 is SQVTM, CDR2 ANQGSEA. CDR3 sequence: CSVEVAADRLVWYF. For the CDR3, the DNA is TGCAGCGTTGAAGTTGCGGCCGACAGATTGGTGTGGTATTTT.